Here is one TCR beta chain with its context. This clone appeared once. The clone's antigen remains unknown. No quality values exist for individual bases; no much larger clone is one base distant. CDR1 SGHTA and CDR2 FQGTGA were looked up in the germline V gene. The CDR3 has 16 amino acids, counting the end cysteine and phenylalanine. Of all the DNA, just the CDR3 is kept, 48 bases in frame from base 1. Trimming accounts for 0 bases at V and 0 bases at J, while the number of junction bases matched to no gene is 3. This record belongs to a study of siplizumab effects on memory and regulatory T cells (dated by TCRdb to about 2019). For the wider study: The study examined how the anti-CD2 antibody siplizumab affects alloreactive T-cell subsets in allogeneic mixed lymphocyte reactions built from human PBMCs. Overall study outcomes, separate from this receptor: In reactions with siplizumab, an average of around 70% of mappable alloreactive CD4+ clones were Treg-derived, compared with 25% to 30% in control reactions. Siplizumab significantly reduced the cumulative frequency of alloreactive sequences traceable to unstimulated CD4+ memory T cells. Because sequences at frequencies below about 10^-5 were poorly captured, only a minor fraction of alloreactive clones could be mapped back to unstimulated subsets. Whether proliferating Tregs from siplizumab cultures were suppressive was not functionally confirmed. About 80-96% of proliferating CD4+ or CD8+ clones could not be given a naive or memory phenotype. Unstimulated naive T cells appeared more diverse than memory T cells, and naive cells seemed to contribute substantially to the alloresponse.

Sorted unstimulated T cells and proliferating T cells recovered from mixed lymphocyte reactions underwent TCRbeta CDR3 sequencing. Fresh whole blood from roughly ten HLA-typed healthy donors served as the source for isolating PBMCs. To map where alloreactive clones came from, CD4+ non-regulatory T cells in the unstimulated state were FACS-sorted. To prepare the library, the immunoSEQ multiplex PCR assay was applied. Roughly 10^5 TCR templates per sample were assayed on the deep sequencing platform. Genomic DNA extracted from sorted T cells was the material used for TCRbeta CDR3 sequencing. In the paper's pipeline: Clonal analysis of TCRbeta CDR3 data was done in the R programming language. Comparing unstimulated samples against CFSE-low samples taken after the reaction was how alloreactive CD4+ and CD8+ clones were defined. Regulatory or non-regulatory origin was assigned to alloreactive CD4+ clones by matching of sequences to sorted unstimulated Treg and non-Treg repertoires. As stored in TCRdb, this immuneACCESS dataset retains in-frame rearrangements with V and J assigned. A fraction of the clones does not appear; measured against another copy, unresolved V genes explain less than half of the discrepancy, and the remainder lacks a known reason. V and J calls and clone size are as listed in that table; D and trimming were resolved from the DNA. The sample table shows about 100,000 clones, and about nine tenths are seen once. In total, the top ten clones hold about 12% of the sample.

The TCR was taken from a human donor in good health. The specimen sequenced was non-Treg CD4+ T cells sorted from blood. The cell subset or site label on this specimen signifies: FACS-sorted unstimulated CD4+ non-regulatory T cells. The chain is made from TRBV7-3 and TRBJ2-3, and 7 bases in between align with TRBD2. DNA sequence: TGTGCCAGCAGCTTAACGGGAGGGCCAAGCACAGATACGCAGTATTTT. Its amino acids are CASSLTGGPSTDTQYF.